Listed below are T cell receptor beta chains from one sample, sequenced in a study of blood T cell repertoires in COVID-19. Assay: immunoSEQ multiplex PCR; the TCRdb copy retains only in-frame clones and omits some. This sample has 250,000 to 350,000 clones, with roughly 91% found just once. Sequenced material: peripheral blood. All receptors derive from a man in his thirties or forties with acute or convalescent COVID-19. Each CDR3 is given with its conserved first and last residue. D genes are given only for firm matches. Clone size is shown for a subset of rows, as once, few, many or a class of expanded clone.

>TRBD2|TRBJ2-7|TRBV7-9|.
CASSRGSGRSYEQYF
TGTGCCAGCAGCCGGGGCAGCGGGAGGTCCTACGAGCAGTACTTC
>TRBD2|TRBJ2-1|TRBV9|.
CASGDTLAHEQFF
TGTGCCAGCGGGGATACACTAGCGCACGAGCAGTTCTTC
>.|TRBJ1-1|TRBV20-1|.
CSANFRTEAFF
TGCAGTGCTAATTTTAGGACAGAAGCTTTCTTT
>.|TRBJ1-3|TRBV6-6|.
CASSRGTLFSGNTIYF
TGTGCCAGCAGTCGAGGGACTTTATTCTCTGGAAACACCATATATTTT
>TRBD2|TRBJ2-3|TRBV10-3|once
CAISETGVSGESDTQYF
TGTGCCATCAGTGAGACGGGAGTAAGCGGGGAGTCAGATACGCAGTATTTT
>TRBD1|TRBJ1-5|TRBV28|few
CASSLTGDQPQHF
TGTGCCAGCAGCCTAACAGGGGATCAGCCCCAGCATTTT
>.|TRBJ2-5|TRBV28|.
CASSYGWETQYF
TGTGCCAGCAGTTACGGGTGGGAGACCCAGTACTTC
>TRBD1|TRBJ1-2|TRBV6-2/TRBV6-3|.
CASSYDREYGYTF
TGTGCCAGCAGTTACGACAGGGAATATGGCTACACCTTC
>.|TRBJ2-1|TRBV7-9|.
CASSSSHLGGREHNEQFF
TGTGCCAGCAGCTCATCACACCTGGGGGGGCGGGAACACAATGAGCAGTTCTTC
>.|TRBJ2-5|TRBV2|.
CASSEGAETQYF
TGTGCCAGCAGTGAAGGGGCGGAGACCCAGTACTTC
>TRBD1|TRBJ2-7|TRBV2|once
CASSDWTGGSYEQYF
TGTGCCAGCAGTGACTGGACAGGGGGCTCCTACGAGCAGTACTTC
>.|TRBJ2-7|TRBV6-5|.
CASSYGHFYEQYF
TGTGCCAGCAGTTACGGGCATTTCTACGAGCAGTACTTC
>.|TRBJ2-3|TRBV24-1|.
CATSDAGQLTDTQYF
TGTGCCACCAGTGATGCGGGACAGCTCACAGATACGCAGTATTTT
>.|TRBJ1-1|TRBV4-1|.
CASSPPLTAMNTEAFF
TGCGCCAGCAGCCCACCTTTGACAGCCATGAACACTGAAGCTTTCTTT
>TRBD2|TRBJ2-3|TRBV5-1|.
CASSSGTRTDTQYF
TGCGCCAGCAGCTCCGGGACTAGAACAGATACGCAGTATTTT
>TRBD2|TRBJ2-5|TRBV5-4|.
CASSLASGGIRETQYF
TGTGCCAGCAGCTTAGCTAGCGGGGGGATAAGGGAGACCCAGTACTTC
>TRBD1|TRBJ2-5|TRBV30|.
CAWSGTEETQYF
TGTGCCTGGTCCGGGACAGAAGAGACCCAGTACTTC
>.|TRBJ1-6|TRBV28|.
CASSSRSPLHF
TGTGCCAGCAGTTCTCGGTCACCCCTCCACTTT
>TRBD2|TRBJ2-5|TRBV6-5|.
CASSFIAGAGQETQYF
TGTGCCAGCAGTTTCATAGCGGGGGCAGGGCAAGAGACCCAGTACTTC
>.|TRBJ1-1|TRBV5-1|.
CASSRIGGGTEAFF
TGCGCCAGCAGCCGGATCGGGGGAGGCACTGAAGCTTTCTTT
>TRBD2|TRBJ2-1|TRBV28|.
CASSLLSLAGANEQFF
TGTGCCAGCAGTTTATTGAGCCTAGCGGGAGCTAATGAGCAGTTCTTC
>TRBD1|TRBJ2-5|TRBV5-1|once
CASTSTGSNQETQYF
TGCGCCAGCACGTCGACAGGGTCAAACCAAGAGACCCAGTACTTC
>.|TRBJ2-1|TRBV28|few
CASTPGQIRGNEQFF
TGTGCCAGCACCCCCGGTCAGATCAGGGGCAATGAGCAGTTCTTC
>TRBD1|TRBJ1-2|TRBV20-1|.
CSASSRGRGYTF
TGCAGTGCTAGTTCCAGGGGGCGAGGCTACACCTTC
>.|TRBJ2-7|TRBV7-9|.
CASSFSWGRPYEQYF
TGTGCCAGCAGCTTTTCATGGGGGCGACCCTACGAGCAGTACTTC
>TRBD1|TRBJ2-3|TRBV5-4|.
CASSPGTGRTDTQYF
TGTGCCAGCAGCCCCGGGACAGGGCGGACAGATACGCAGTATTTT
>TRBD1|TRBJ1-1|TRBV9|few
CASSVEFDRGQTEAFF
TGTGCCAGCAGCGTCGAATTTGACAGGGGCCAAACTGAAGCTTTCTTT
>TRBD2|TRBJ2-7|TRBV5-1|.
CASSHNGVGGRSYEQYF
TGCGCCAGCAGTCACAACGGTGTAGGCGGGAGGTCATACGAGCAGTACTTC
>TRBD1|TRBJ2-7|TRBV2|.
CASSRDRGTTYEQYF
TGTGCCAGCAGTCGGGACAGGGGGACTACCTACGAGCAGTACTTC
>TRBD1|TRBJ1-1|TRBV30|.
CAWSVSGQGKAFF
TGTGCCTGGAGTGTGTCCGGACAGGGTAAAGCTTTCTTT
>TRBD2|TRBJ2-7|TRBV19|.
CASSIGSGYSYEQYF
TGTGCCAGTAGTATCGGTAGCGGGTATTCCTACGAGCAGTACTTC
>.|TRBJ1-2|TRBV28|.
CASTQIGYGYTF
TGTGCCAGCACCCAAATCGGCTATGGCTACACCTTC
>TRBD1|TRBJ1-3|TRBV19|.
CASSILQGVGNTIYF
TGTGCCAGTAGTATCCTACAGGGGGTTGGAAACACCATATATTTT